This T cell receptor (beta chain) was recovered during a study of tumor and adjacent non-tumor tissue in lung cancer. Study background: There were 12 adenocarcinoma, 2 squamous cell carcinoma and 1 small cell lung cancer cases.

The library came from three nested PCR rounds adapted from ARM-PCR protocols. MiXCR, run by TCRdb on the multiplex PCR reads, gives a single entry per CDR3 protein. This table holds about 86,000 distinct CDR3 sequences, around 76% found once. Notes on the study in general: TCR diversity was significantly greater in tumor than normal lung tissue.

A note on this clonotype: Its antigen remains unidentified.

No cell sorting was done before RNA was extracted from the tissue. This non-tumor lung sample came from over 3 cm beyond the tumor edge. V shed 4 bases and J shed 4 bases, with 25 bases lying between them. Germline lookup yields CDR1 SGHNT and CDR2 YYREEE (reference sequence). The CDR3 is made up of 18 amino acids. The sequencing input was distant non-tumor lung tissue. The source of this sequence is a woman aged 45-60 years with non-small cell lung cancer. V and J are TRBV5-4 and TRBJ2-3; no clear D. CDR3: CASSRLRGILLSADTQYF. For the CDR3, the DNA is TGTGCCAGCAGCCGCCTACGAGGAATACTTCTGAGCGCAGATACGCAGTATTTT.